Sequencing of this T cell receptor beta chain was carried out in a study of blood T cell repertoires in COVID-19. Study as a whole: From the United States, Italy and Spain came samples of acute and convalescent COVID-19.

Original handling: The assay estimated nucleated cells by amplifying reference gene primers. Clones were sequenced by immunoSEQ multiplex PCR, and TCRdb holds only the in-frame ones, with some missing. V, J and clone size reflect that table, while D and trimming were determined from the DNA. The profile shows 100,000 or so clones, just under 95% of them singletons. Germline-derived CDR1 and CDR2 are ENHRY and SYGVKD. V was trimmed by 2 bases and J by 4 bases, leaving 9 bases between them. The CDR3 has 14 amino acids. This clone has more than one count but fewer than ten. What was sequenced was peripheral blood. The chain joins TRBV10-3 to TRBJ1-5; TRBD1 might be the D (6 bases). The origin of this receptor is a woman between 50 and 59 years old with COVID-19, enrolled during active disease. Here the CDR3 reads CAISELQGNQPQHF. DNA of the CDR3: TGTGCCATCAGTGAGCTACAGGGTAATCAGCCCCAGCATTTT.